Presented here are 16 T cell receptor beta chains from one specimen sequenced in a study of blood T cell repertoires in COVID-19. Clones were sequenced by immunoSEQ multiplex PCR, and TCRdb holds only the in-frame ones, with some missing. The table lists roughly 100,000 clones, about three quarters of them singletons, with around 19% in the top ten. Sequenced sample: peripheral blood. The source of these receptors is a woman in her 70s with acute or convalescent COVID-19.

V is TRBV10-3 and J is TRBJ2-3; TRBD2 matches at 7 bases. V lost 6 bases, J lost 4 bases, and 1 base stayed unmatched. CDR1 ENHRY and CDR2 SYGVKD come from the germline V gene. This CDR3 spans 12 amino acids. CDR3 sequence reads: CAIRAGADTQYF. The CDR3 coding sequence is TGTGCCATCAGGGCGGGGGCAGATACGCAGTATTTT.

This clone showed up just once. The chain carries TRBV6-2 or TRBV6-3 and TRBJ1-1; the D is unclear. Germline lookup yields CDR1 MNHEY and CDR2 SVGEGT. CDR3 length: 13 residues. V dropped 5 bases and J dropped 8 bases, with 15 bases sitting between them. CDR3 sequence: CASSLTSRWEAFF. The CDR3 nucleotides read TGTGCCAGCAGTCTAACCTCCAGGTGGGAAGCTTTCTTT.

The chain couples TRBV27 to TRBJ1-1, with D maybe TRBD1 (5 bases). Germline V gene data show CDR1 as MNHEY and CDR2 as SMNVEV (reference sequence). The V gene lost 7 bases and the J gene lost 5 bases, with 14 bases spanning the gap. The CDR3 covers 13 residues. DNA for the CDR3: TGTGCCAGCAAACCCGGACAAGAGACTGAAGCTTTCTTT. It is translated as CASKPGQETEAFF.

The J gene is TRBJ1-1, the V gene TRBV12-3 or TRBV12-4, with 7 positions matching TRBD1. Trimming cost V 5 bases and J 7 bases; bases outside gene matches: 4. The CDR3 runs to 12 residues. The CDR3 DNA sequence: TGTGCCAGCAGTGCACAGGGGTTTGAAGCTTTCTTT. Protein: CASSAQGFEAFF.

V and J are TRBV28 and TRBJ1-2; 7 nucleotides match TRBD1. The CDR3 is 15 amino acids. The trim removed 4 bases at V and 4 bases at J, leaving 9 bases unmatched. CDR1 and CDR2 from the germline V gene are MDHEN and SYDVKM. The CDR3 DNA reads TGTGCCAGCAGTTGGGGACAGCGACTTCTCTATGGCTACACCTTC. It codes for CASSWGQRLLYGYTF.

V is TRBV27 and J is TRBJ2-5; tentatively, D is TRBD2 (6 bases). Germline V CDR1 and CDR2: MNHEY, SMNVEV (reference sequence). Between the trimmed V and J ends, which lost 4 bases and 4 bases, there was a span of 10 bases. This CDR3 has 13 amino acids. Here the CDR3 DNA reads TGTGCCAGCAGTTCATTGGGGGGAGAGACCCAGTACTTC. Its protein is CASSSLGGETQYF.

CDR3 nucleotides: TGTGCCAGCAGTTCCGGACAGGGCGGCTCCTACGAGCAGTACTTC. Protein: CASSSGQGGSYEQYF. This chain links TRBV5-4 with TRBJ2-7, with 8 bases identical to TRBD1. The germline gives CDR1 SGHNT, CDR2 YYREEE (reference sequence). The CDR3 loop spans 15 amino acids. The trim removed 5 bases at V and 0 bases at J, leaving 7 bases unmatched.

V gene TRBV29-1 combines with J gene TRBJ2-7; no clear D gene. Germline lookup yields CDR1 SQVTM and CDR2 ANQGSEA. Deletions cut 4 bases from V and 3 bases from J, with 13 bases between. The CDR3 has 13 amino acids. The CDR3: CSVAPQAFYEQYF. The CDR3, as DNA: TGCAGCGTTGCTCCTCAAGCCTTCTACGAGCAGTACTTC.

The chain joins TRBV6-6 to TRBJ2-3; 8 nucleotides line up with TRBD2. This CDR3 is 15 amino acids long. With V trimmed by 6 bases and J by 2 bases, 7 bases remained unmatched. Looked up from germline, CDR1 is MNHNY and CDR2 is SVGAGI (reference sequence). CDR3: CASSSGGGHTDTQYF. The CDR3 DNA sequence: TGTGCCAGCAGCTCCGGGGGGGGGCACACAGATACGCAGTATTTT.

The genes are TRBV29-1 and TRBJ2-5, with TRBD1 matching over 7 bases. From germline, CDR1 is SQVTM and CDR2 ANQGSEA. This CDR3 has 15 amino acids. J was trimmed by 0 bases and V by 4 bases; bases with no gene match: 8. This chain's CDR3 is CSVGTGDTYQETQYF. The CDR3 DNA reads as TGCAGCGTTGGAACAGGGGACACGTACCAAGAGACCCAGTACTTC.

CDR3 region: CASSMEAGRRKGDTQYF. CDR3 nucleotides: TGTGCCAGTAGTATGGAGGCTGGGCGTCGGAAGGGTGATACGCAGTATTTT. This chain uses TRBV19 with TRBJ2-3, with a weak D call TRBD2 (5 bases). This CDR3 region has 17 residues. Trimming stripped 3 bases from V and 6 bases from J, with 22 bases between. Germline CDR1 LNHDA, CDR2 SQIVND (reference sequence).

CDR3: CASSLQPVNTGELFF. The CDR3 DNA follows: TGCGCCAGCAGCTTGCAACCGGTGAACACCGGGGAGCTGTTTTTT. The J gene is TRBJ2-2, the V gene TRBV5-1, with D unresolved. The germline V and J ends were trimmed by 1 base and 1 base, with 8 bases remaining between them. The CDR3 totals 15 residues. Germline assignment: CDR1 SGHRS and CDR2 YFSETQ. The entire variable domain, with the rest obtained from reference TRBV5-1 and TRBJ2-2, is as follows: KAGVTQTPRYLIKTRGQQVTLSCSPISGHRSVSWYQQTPGQGLQFLFEYFSETQRNKGNFPGRFSGRQFSNSRSEMNVSTLELGDSALYLCASSLQPVNTGELFFGEGSRLTVL.

This sequence joins TRBV5-1 and TRBJ2-6, with D perhaps matching TRBD1 (6 bases). This CDR3 contains 16 residues. V dropped 3 bases and J dropped 0 bases, with 10 bases sitting between them. Germline V gene lookup returns CDR1 SGHRS and CDR2 YFSETQ. CDR3 DNA: TGCGCCAGCAGCTCCGGGACACCCTCTGGGGCCAACGTCCTGACTTTC. This sequence encodes CASSSGTPSGANVLTF.

The chain links TRBV5-1 to TRBJ1-2; the match to TRBD1 covers 11 bases. V shed 4 bases, J shed 7 bases, and the junction held 12 bases outside the gene matches. The CDR3 covers 16 residues. Germline CDR1 and CDR2: SGHRS and YFSETQ. The CDR3 spells CASSPGTGGYSAGYTF. The CDR3 nucleotides read TGCGCCAGCAGCCCGGGGACAGGGGGTTATTCAGCTGGCTACACCTTC.

The rearrangement uses TRBV13 and TRBJ1-1, with 8 bases aligning to TRBD1. The CDR3 has 16 amino acids. The V gene's germline CDR1 is PRHDT and CDR2 FYEKMQ (reference sequence). Trimming cost V 8 bases and J 4 bases; bases outside gene matches: 15. In nucleotides, the CDR3 is TGTGCCAGCCGATACATGAAGGACAGGGTGGGCACTGAAGCTTTCTTT. It yields the protein CASRYMKDRVGTEAFF.

The chain uses TRBV18 and TRBJ1-2; 7 positions match TRBD1. From germline, CDR1 is KGHSH and CDR2 LQKENI. The CDR3 covers 14 residues. The J segment lost 3 bases and the V segment lost 3 bases, leaving 4 bases of the junction unmatched. The chain's CDR3 is CASSPLGTDYGYTF. For the CDR3, the DNA is TGTGCCAGCTCACCCCTTGGGACAGACTATGGCTACACCTTC. Full variable domain (missing parts from reference TRBV18 and TRBJ1-2): NAGVMQNPRHLVRRRGQEARLRCSPMKGHSHVYWYRQLPEEGLKFMVYLQKENIIDESGMPKERFSAEFPKEGPSILRIQQVVRGDSAAYFCASSPLGTDYGYTFGSGTRLTVV.